The entry that follows covers one T cell receptor (beta chain) sequence. These data come from a study of blood T cell repertoires in COVID-19. Study-wide background: From the United States, Italy and Spain came samples of acute and convalescent COVID-19. Nucleic acid was either cDNA or gDNA, and it came from T cells, B-cell-depleted T cells, or PBMCs.

Source study methods: The authors estimated nucleated cell counts from reference gene primer amplification. The data were produced by immunoSEQ multiplex PCR, yet TCRdb's version contains in-frame clones alone and is incomplete. Clone size and V and J calls were adopted from that table, with D and trimming inferred from the DNA. The sample consists of 120,000 to 150,000 clones, more than 70% of them appearing once. Germline lookup yields CDR1 SGHRS and CDR2 YFSETQ. This CDR3 has 15 residues. V shed 1 base and J 4 bases; nucleotides not matched to a gene: 4. Sequenced input: peripheral blood. The V gene is TRBV5-1, the J gene TRBJ2-3; the match to TRBD1 covers 9 bases. The origin of this receptor is a human donor in a cohort sampled during active COVID-19. CDR3 residues: CASSLLGQGPDTQYF. The CDR3 DNA reads as TGCGCCAGCAGCTTGTTGGGACAGGGTCCAGATACGCAGTATTTT.